This T cell receptor beta chain came from a study of cytomegalovirus exposure and HLA in healthy donors. Across the study: Drawn from HLA-typed donors, tens of millions of unique TCRs were held in an early data release. Study-level points and caveats: There were 150 to 200 TCR beta chains listed as cytomegalovirus-associated. In most subjects, TCR beta sequences reportedly gave accurate predictions of HLA-A and HLA-B alleles.

The primer mix had 60 Vbeta and 13 Jbeta primers. Clones were read by immunoSEQ multiplex PCR, and TCRdb kept only the in-frame ones, dropping some. Of 200,000 to 250,000 clones in the sample, more than 60% were seen once. This CDR3 region has 14 residues. V shed 2 bases and J 5 bases; nucleotides not matched to a gene: 6. Germline V CDR1 and CDR2: SGHRS, YFSETQ. As regards this clone: Its antigen is as yet unknown.

Input material: PBMCs. This clonotype originated in a woman aged 60-70 years in good health and CMV-seropositive. V usage is TRBV5-1 and J usage is TRBJ1-1, with 7 bases fitting TRBD1. In DNA form, the CDR3 reads TGCGCCAGCAGCTTACAGGGGAGAGGGACTGAAGCTTTCTTT. Protein sequence: CASSLQGRGTEAFF.